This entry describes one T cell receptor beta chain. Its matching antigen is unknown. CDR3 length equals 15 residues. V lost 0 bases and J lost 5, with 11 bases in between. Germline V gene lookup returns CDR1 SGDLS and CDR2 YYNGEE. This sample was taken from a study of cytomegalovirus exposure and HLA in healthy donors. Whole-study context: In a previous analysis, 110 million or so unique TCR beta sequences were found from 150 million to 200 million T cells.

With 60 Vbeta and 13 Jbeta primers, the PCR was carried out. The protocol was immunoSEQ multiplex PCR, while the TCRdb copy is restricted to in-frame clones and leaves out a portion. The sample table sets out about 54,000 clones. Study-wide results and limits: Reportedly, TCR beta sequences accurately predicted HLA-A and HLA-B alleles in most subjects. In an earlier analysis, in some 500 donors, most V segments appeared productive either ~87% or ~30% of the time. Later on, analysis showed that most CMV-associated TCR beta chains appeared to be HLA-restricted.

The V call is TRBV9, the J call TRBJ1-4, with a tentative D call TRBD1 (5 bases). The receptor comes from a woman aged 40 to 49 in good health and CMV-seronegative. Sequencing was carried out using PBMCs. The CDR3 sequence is CASSVDPGENEKLFF. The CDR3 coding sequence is TGTGCCAGCAGCGTAGATCCGGGGGAAAATGAAAAACTGTTTTTT. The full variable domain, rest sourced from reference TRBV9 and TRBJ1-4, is DSGVTQTPKHLITATGQRVTLRCSPRSGDLSVYWYQQSLDQGLQFLIQYYNGEERAKGNILERFSAQQFPDLHSELNLSSLELGDSALYFCASSVDPGENEKLFFGSGTQLSVL.